The present TCR beta chain was sequenced within a study of response to subunit inactivated influenza vaccine. Study-wide results and caveats: Authors suggested seasonal influenza vaccinations each recruit few new T cells.

Germline CDR1 and CDR2: LGHNA and YNFKEQ. V was clipped by 4 bases and J by 2 bases; unmatched bases: 3. The CDR3 runs to 14 residues. TCRdb re-called the RT-PCR reads through MiXCR, storing one row per CDR3 protein. Seen here are 400,000 to 650,000 distinct CDR3 sequences, approximately 7.7% observed once, and the top ten hold less than 15%. This clonotype was seen a few times. Its specificity is not known. V is TRBV4-2 and J is TRBJ2-7, with 9 bases identical to TRBD2. The TCR sequence derives from a man aged 45 to 70 who received an inactivated influenza vaccine. Sequencing was performed on PBMCs from blood, taken less than 30 months after vaccination. The CDR3 region is CASSPASGTYEQYF. The CDR3 bases are TGTGCCAGCAGCCCTGCTAGCGGGACCTACGAGCAGTACTTC.